Each of the 8 T cell receptor beta chains below was sequenced from the same sample in a study of circulating and synovial CD4+ cells in juvenile arthritis. Clones were read by immunoSEQ multiplex PCR, and TCRdb kept only the in-frame ones, dropping some. The top ten hold about 3% of the sample, which has around 32,000 clones, about 94% seen once. Sequencing was done on a sample of CD4+ T cells from blood. Receptors were obtained from a human donor with juvenile idiopathic arthritis.

V usage is TRBV6-5 and J usage is TRBJ2-3; 7 nucleotides agree with TRBD2. CDR1 MNHEY and CDR2 SVGAGI come from the germline V gene. V lost 0 bases and J lost 2; bases outside the gene matches: 2. This CDR3 is 15 amino acids long. The CDR3 DNA is TGTGCCAGCAGTTACTCGGCGGGAGCCACAGATACGCAGTATTTT. It translates to CASSYSAGATDTQYF.

The V gene is TRBV7-2, the J gene TRBJ2-2; 7 nucleotides line up with TRBD2. This CDR3 contains 15 residues. Trimming at V came to 5 bases and at J to 5 bases, leaving 8 bases not matched to a gene. Germline V gives CDR1 SGHTA, CDR2 FQGNSA. This CDR3 is CASSRSGTTTGELFF. DNA for the CDR3: TGTGCCAGCAGCCGGTCCGGGACTACTACCGGGGAGCTGTTTTTT.

The rearrangement links TRBV29-1 to TRBJ1-3; 7 positions agree with TRBD1. Germline loops: CDR1 SQVTM, CDR2 ANQGSEA. The CDR3 has 14 amino acids. V dropped 4 bases and J dropped 4; count of bases not matched to a gene: 7. CDR3 residues: CSVGETGRGNTIYF. CDR3 in DNA: TGCAGCGTTGGGGAGACAGGGAGAGGAAACACCATATATTTT.

In this sample, this clone turned up once. J is TRBJ2-7 and V is TRBV15; 8 bases agree with TRBD1. This CDR3 comprises 14 residues. Trimming at V came to 5 bases and at J to 5 bases, leaving 8 bases not matched to a gene. Germline CDR1 is LNHNV and CDR2 is YYDKDF (reference sequence). CDR3 residues: CATSGDRGRNEQYF. CDR3 DNA: TGTGCCACCAGCGGCGACAGGGGCCGGAACGAGCAGTACTTC.

This chain joins TRBV6-5 and TRBJ2-2, with 11 nucleotides matching TRBD2. V lost 2 bases, J lost 7 bases, and 6 bases stayed unmatched. This CDR3 region has 16 residues. CDR1 is MNHEY, CDR2 SVGAGI, per germline. CDR3 amino acids: CASSYRLAGGLGELFF. CDR3 DNA sequence: TGTGCCAGCAGTTACCGCCTAGCGGGAGGACTCGGGGAGCTGTTTTTT.

The chain recombines TRBV7-2 with TRBJ2-3; possible D gene TRBD1, 6 bases. CDR1 and CDR2 from the germline V gene are SGHTA and FQGNSA. Trimming pared 5 bases from V and 3 bases from J, leaving 15 bases between. The CDR3 loop spans 15 amino acids. The CDR3 DNA sequence: TGTGCCAGCAGCCCAAGAGGGGGATCGACAGATACGCAGTATTTT. Translated: CASSPRGGSTDTQYF.

The chain links TRBV6-5 to TRBJ2-7, with D perhaps TRBD1 (5 bases). The CDR3 contains 14 residues. In germline, CDR1 is MNHEY, CDR2 SVGAGI. V was trimmed by 6 bases and J by 0 bases, leaving 12 bases between them. DNA for the CDR3: TGTGCCAGCAGACAACAGGTTCACTCCTACGAGCAGTACTTC. Its protein product is CASRQQVHSYEQYF.

The J gene is TRBJ1-5, the V gene TRBV28; D is uncertain. CDR3 length: 15 amino acids. Trimming cost V 3 bases and J 6 bases, with 15 bases left between them. Germline CDR1 reads MDHEN; CDR2 reads SYDVKM. CDR3 coding DNA: TGTGCCAGCAGTTTTGTCCGGGGAGGTGGTCAGCCCCAGCATTTT. This sequence encodes CASSFVRGGGQPQHF.